A selection of T cell receptor beta chains follows, all from one sample in a study of shared clonotypes between healthy human individuals. Sequenced by immunoSEQ multiplex PCR; TCRdb stores in-frame clones only, minus some. Here the sample spans some 630,000 clones, 60% to 80% being singletons. The sequenced sample consisted of memory CD4+ T cells sorted from blood. The receptors stem from a woman in her thirties in good health. Both conserved end residues are part of each CDR3. The D gene is left open where the match is weak. Not all rows give a size; the values are once, few, many and, for expanded clones, a class.

TRBV5-1	TRBD1	TRBJ2-1	-	CASTSDRDNYNEQFF	TGCGCCAGCACCAGCGACAGGGACAACTACAATGAGCAGTTCTTC
TRBV27	TRBD2	TRBJ2-3	-	CASSWGLAGAHTDTQYF	TGTGCCAGCAGTTGGGGACTAGCGGGAGCACACACAGATACGCAGTATTTT
TRBV2	-	TRBJ1-5	many	CASSARRKGNQPQHF	TGTGCCAGCAGTGCAAGGAGAAAGGGCAATCAGCCCCAGCATTTT
TRBV6-5	-	TRBJ1-3	-	CASSYSGQGSGNTIYF	TGTGCCAGCAGTTACTCGGGGCAGGGCTCTGGAAACACCATATATTTT
TRBV28	-	TRBJ1-5	-	CASSLFGLPQHF	TGTGCCAGCAGTTTATTTGGTTTGCCCCAGCATTTT
TRBV5-1	-	TRBJ2-6	few	CASYERAGANVLTF	TGCGCCAGCTACGAAAGGGCCGGGGCCAACGTCCTGACTTTC
TRBV4-2	-	TRBJ2-2	-	CASSQLAGELFF	TGTGCCAGCAGCCAACTGGCCGGGGAGCTGTTTTTT
TRBV2	-	TRBJ1-1	-	CASSDRVGKLGTEAFF	TGTGCCAGCAGTGACAGGGTGGGGAAATTGGGCACTGAAGCTTTCTTT
TRBV14	-	TRBJ2-1	few	CASSQRTTYNEQFF	TGTGCCAGCAGCCAACGGACAACCTACAATGAGCAGTTCTTC
TRBV28	-	TRBJ1-1	-	CASSPSMNTEAFF	TGTGCCAGCAGTCCTAGCATGAACACTGAAGCTTTCTTT
TRBV6-5	-	TRBJ1-1	-	CASGLGGTEAFF	TGTGCCAGCGGACTGGGGGGGACTGAAGCTTTCTTT
TRBV10-2	TRBD1	TRBJ2-1	-	CASSSTGGSNEQFF	TGCGCCAGCAGCTCGACAGGGGGGAGTAATGAGCAGTTCTTC
TRBV19	-	TRBJ1-5	-	CASSTGGVQPQHF	TGTGCCAGTAGTACGGGGGGGGTTCAGCCCCAGCATTTT
TRBV10-3	TRBD1	TRBJ2-7	-	CATGTGGIYEQYF	TGTGCCACCGGGACAGGGGGCATCTACGAGCAGTACTTC
TRBV2	TRBD1	TRBJ1-2	-	CASSERAGGGYGYTF	TGTGCCAGCAGTGAAAGGGCAGGGGGCGGCTATGGCTACACCTTC
TRBV10-1	-	TRBJ2-7	few	CASSEVSGVSEQYF	TGCGCCAGCAGTGAGGTTAGCGGCGTTTCCGAGCAGTACTTC
TRBV5-8	-	TRBJ2-3	once	CASSLGGTDTQYF	TGTGCCAGCAGCTTGGGGGGAACAGATACGCAGTATTTT
TRBV5-1	-	TRBJ2-1	-	CASTRENWGEQFF	TGCGCCAGCACCAGGGAAAATTGGGGTGAGCAGTTCTTC
TRBV7-2	-	TRBJ2-2	-	CASSFPGRSTGELFF	TGTGCCAGCAGCTTTCCAGGGCGGAGCACCGGGGAGCTGTTTTTT
TRBV6-5	TRBD2	TRBJ2-7	-	CATKGLGRGEQYF	TGTGCCACCAAAGGTTTGGGGAGGGGCGAGCAGTACTTC
TRBV11-2	-	TRBJ2-1	few	CASSPKQTILGDEQFF	TGTGCCAGCAGCCCAAAACAAACGATCCTAGGCGATGAGCAGTTCTTC
TRBV28	-	TRBJ1-1	-	CASSFEMNTEAFF	TGTGCCAGCAGTTTCGAAATGAACACTGAAGCTTTCTTT
TRBV29-1	-	TRBJ2-5	-	CSVQGSSETQYF	TGCAGCGTTCAGGGTAGTTCGGAGACCCAGTACTTC
TRBV28	-	TRBJ2-7	-	CASSNRATGEGEQYF	TGTGCCAGCAGTAACCGGGCCACAGGGGAGGGCGAGCAGTACTTC
TRBV15	-	TRBJ2-1	-	CATSADPYNEQFF	TGTGCCACCAGCGCGGACCCCTACAATGAGCAGTTCTTC
TRBV29-1	-	TRBJ1-1	-	CSVEDGGALAFF	TGCAGCGTTGAAGATGGGGGGGCTTTGGCTTTCTTT
TRBV6-1	-	TRBJ1-1	-	CASSDYRLNTEAFF	TGTGCCAGCAGTGATTACAGATTGAACACTGAAGCTTTCTTT
TRBV28	TRBD2	TRBJ2-2	-	CASRVSGRTGELFF	TGTGCCAGCAGAGTTAGCGGGAGAACCGGGGAGCTGTTTTTT
TRBV2	TRBD1	TRBJ1-5	-	CASRRIQDRVGNQPQHF	TGTGCCAGCAGACGCATCCAAGACAGGGTTGGGAATCAGCCCCAGCATTTT
TRBV28	TRBD2	TRBJ2-1	-	CASARDRTSGWELYNEQFF	TGTGCCAGCGCTAGGGATCGGACTAGCGGGTGGGAACTCTACAATGAGCAGTTCTTC
TRBV18	TRBD1	TRBJ1-1	-	CASSRGGPIGTEAFF	TGTGCCAGCTCACGAGGGGGCCCCATTGGTACTGAAGCTTTCTTT
TRBV18	TRBD1	TRBJ2-3	-	CASSFGTGHTDTQYF	TGTGCCAGCTCGTTCGGGACAGGGCACACAGATACGCAGTATTTT
TRBV4-1	-	TRBJ2-7	many	CASSQERGLPSSEQYF	TGCGCCAGCAGCCAAGAGCGGGGGCTACCTTCCTCCGAGCAGTACTTC
TRBV28	TRBD1	TRBJ1-2	few	CALGTANYGYTF	TGTGCCCTCGGGACAGCCAACTATGGCTACACCTTC
TRBV11-3	TRBD1	TRBJ1-3	-	CASSFTGGATSGNTIYF	TGTGCCAGCAGCTTTACAGGGGGAGCGACCTCTGGAAACACCATATATTTT
TRBV6-6	TRBD1	TRBJ1-1	-	CASSYSSGGPDTEAFF	TGTGCCAGCAGTTACTCCTCAGGGGGCCCGGACACTGAAGCTTTCTTT
TRBV28	-	TRBJ2-2	-	CASTRGGGGDTGELFF	TGTGCCAGCACCCGTGGAGGGGGGGGCGACACCGGGGAGCTGTTTTTT
TRBV18	-	TRBJ1-1	-	CASSPTSVNTEAFF	TGTGCCAGCTCACCCACATCAGTGAACACTGAAGCTTTCTTT
TRBV6-1	-	TRBJ1-5	-	CASTPGRGSNQPQHF	TGTGCCAGCACCCCAGGGAGGGGAAGCAATCAGCCCCAGCATTTT
TRBV5-8	TRBD1	TRBJ1-4	-	CASSHRQGRNEKLFF	TGTGCCAGCAGCCACCGACAGGGGAGGAATGAAAAACTGTTTTTT
TRBV27	-	TRBJ2-7	once	CASSFSYSYEQYF	TGTGCCAGCAGTTTCAGCTACTCCTACGAGCAGTACTTC
TRBV6-1	TRBD2	TRBJ2-7	-	CASSEGGASGPYEQYF	TGTGCCAGCAGTGAGGGGGGGGCTAGCGGGCCCTACGAGCAGTACTTC